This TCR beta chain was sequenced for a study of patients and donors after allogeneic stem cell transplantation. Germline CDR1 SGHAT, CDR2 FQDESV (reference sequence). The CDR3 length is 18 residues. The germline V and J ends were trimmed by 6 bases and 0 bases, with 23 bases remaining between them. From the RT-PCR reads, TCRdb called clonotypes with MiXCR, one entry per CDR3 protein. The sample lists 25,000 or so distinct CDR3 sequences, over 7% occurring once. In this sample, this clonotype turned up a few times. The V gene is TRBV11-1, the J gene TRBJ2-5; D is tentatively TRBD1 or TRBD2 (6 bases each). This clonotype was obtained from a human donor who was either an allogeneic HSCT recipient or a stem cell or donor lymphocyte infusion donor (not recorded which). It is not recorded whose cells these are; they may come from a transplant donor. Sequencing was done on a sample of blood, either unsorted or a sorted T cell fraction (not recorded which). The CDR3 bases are TGTGCCAGCAGTCGGGGGCTGTTGGGGGATTTGTACCAAGAGACCCAGTACTTC. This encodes CASSRGLLGDLYQETQYF.